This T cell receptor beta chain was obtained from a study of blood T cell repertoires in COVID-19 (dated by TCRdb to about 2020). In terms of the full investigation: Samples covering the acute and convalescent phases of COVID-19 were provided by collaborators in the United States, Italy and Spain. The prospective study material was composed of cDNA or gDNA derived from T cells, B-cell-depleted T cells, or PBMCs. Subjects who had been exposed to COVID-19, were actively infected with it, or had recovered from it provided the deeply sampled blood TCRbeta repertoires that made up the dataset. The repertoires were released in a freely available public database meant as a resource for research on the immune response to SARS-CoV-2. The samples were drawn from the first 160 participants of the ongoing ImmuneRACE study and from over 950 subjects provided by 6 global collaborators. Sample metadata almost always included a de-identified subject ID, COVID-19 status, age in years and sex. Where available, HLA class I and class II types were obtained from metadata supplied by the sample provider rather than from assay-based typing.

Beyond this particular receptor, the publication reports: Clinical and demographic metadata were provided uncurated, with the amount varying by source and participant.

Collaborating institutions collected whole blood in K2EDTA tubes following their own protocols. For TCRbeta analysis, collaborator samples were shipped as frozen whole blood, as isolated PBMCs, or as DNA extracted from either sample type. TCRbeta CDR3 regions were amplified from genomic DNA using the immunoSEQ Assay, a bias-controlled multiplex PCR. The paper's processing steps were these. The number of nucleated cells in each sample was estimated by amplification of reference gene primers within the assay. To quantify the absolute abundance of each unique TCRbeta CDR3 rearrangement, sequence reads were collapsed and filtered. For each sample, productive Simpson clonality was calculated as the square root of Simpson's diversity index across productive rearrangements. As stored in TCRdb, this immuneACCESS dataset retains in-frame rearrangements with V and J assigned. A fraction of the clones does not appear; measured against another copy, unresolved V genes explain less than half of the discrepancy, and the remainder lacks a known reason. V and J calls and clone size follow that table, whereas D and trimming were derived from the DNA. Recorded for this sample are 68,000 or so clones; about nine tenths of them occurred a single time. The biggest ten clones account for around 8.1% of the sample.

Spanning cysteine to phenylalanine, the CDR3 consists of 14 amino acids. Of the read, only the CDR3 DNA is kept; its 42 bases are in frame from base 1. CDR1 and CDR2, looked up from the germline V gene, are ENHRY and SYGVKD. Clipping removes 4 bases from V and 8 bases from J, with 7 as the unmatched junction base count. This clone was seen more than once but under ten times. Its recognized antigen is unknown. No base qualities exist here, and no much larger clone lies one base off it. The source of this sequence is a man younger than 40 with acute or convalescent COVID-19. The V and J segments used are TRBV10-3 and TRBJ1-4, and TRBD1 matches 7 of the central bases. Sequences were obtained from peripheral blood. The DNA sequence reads TGTGCCATCAGTGGAGGGACAGTAGGCGAAAAACTGTTTTTT. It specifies CAISGGTVGEKLFF.